One sample yielded the 27 T cell receptor beta chains listed below, sequenced in a study of cytomegalovirus exposure and HLA in healthy donors. Vbeta (60) and Jbeta (13) primers were used in the PCR. TCRdb keeps only in-frame clones here, not all; method: immunoSEQ multiplex PCR. The table includes some 110,000 clones, about 15% detected once. The sample consisted of PBMCs. The receptors were sampled from a female donor in good health and CMV-seronegative.

This chain connects TRBV19 to TRBJ2-7, with 7 bases lining up with TRBD1. The CDR3 runs to 13 residues. After removal of 2 bases from V and 5 bases from J, the junction contained 3 bases not matched to a gene. Germline V gives CDR1 LNHDA, CDR2 SQIVND (reference sequence). In DNA form, the CDR3 reads TGTGCCAGTAGTATAAACAGGGGCGACGAGCAGTACTTC. Its protein product is CASSINRGDEQYF.

The chain employs TRBV14 and TRBJ1-2; tentative D call: TRBD1 (5 bases). Germline V lookup: CDR1 SGHDN, CDR2 FVKESK. The V and J ends lost 4 bases and 8 bases respectively, with 14 bases between them. This CDR3 has 13 residues. Here the CDR3 reads CASSPGISSGYTF. The CDR3 bases are TGTGCCAGCAGCCCAGGGATCTCAAGCGGCTACACCTTC.

This clone has a handful of counts. The chain is built from TRBV5-1 and TRBJ2-4; a possible D gene is TRBD2 (5 bases). The V and J ends lost 4 bases and 8 bases respectively, with 10 bases between them. The germline V gene has CDR1 SGHRS and CDR2 YFSETQ. The CDR3 totals 12 residues. CDR3 amino acids: CASSPRRDIQYF. As DNA, the CDR3 is TGCGCCAGCAGCCCGCGGCGGGACATTCAGTACTTC. The whole variable domain, remainder taken from reference TRBV5-1 and TRBJ2-4, is KAGVTQTPRYLIKTRGQQVTLSCSPISGHRSVSWYQQTPGQGLQFLFEYFSETQRNKGNFPGRFSGRQFSNSRSEMNVSTLELGDSALYLCASSPRRDIQYFGAGTRLSVL.

This clone was detected once. The chain joins TRBV28 to TRBJ2-1; 14 bases match TRBD2. CDR1 and CDR2 (germline): MDHEN, SYDVKM. J lost 8 bases, V lost 6 bases, and 6 bases had no gene match. This CDR3 has 15 residues. The CDR3 DNA is TGTGCCAGCAGCTTCGGGACTAGCGGGAGCGATGAGCAGTTCTTC. Its protein product is CASSFGTSGSDEQFF.

V usage is TRBV29-1 and J usage is TRBJ1-2; 7 positions agree with TRBD1. This CDR3 is 12 amino acids long. CDR1 and CDR2 from the germline V gene are SQVTM and ANQGSEA. V gave up 6 bases and J gave up 5 bases; unmatched junction bases: 6. The CDR3 DNA follows: TGCAGCGTCGCGGGACAGATTTATGGCTACACCTTC. Translation: CSVAGQIYGYTF.

The table lists this clone with a few counts. This chain uses TRBV28 with TRBJ2-3; 10 bases match TRBD2. Germline CDR1 MDHEN, CDR2 SYDVKM. With 2 bases clipped from V and 0 bases from J, the junction kept 8 bases outside the gene matches. This CDR3 contains 18 residues. CDR3 in DNA: TGTGCCAGCAGTTTAACCCTAATGACTAGCGGGAGCACAGATACGCAGTATTTT. Residues: CASSLTLMTSGSTDTQYF.

This clone was counted only a few times. The rearrangement links TRBV6-6 to TRBJ1-2; a weak D match, TRBD1 (5 bases). CDR3 length: 14 amino acids. V dropped 5 bases and J dropped 1 base, with 11 bases sitting between them. The germline V gene encodes CDR1 MNHNY and CDR2 SVGAGI (reference sequence). CDR3 nucleotides: TGTGCCAGCAGTACTAACAGGATTAACTATGGCTACACCTTC. Its protein product is CASSTNRINYGYTF.

This clone was detected a few times. The chain is built from TRBV6-5 and TRBJ2-7; 10 bases are a match to TRBD2. CDR3 size: 15 residues. CDR1 is MNHEY and CDR2 is SVGAGI in the germline V gene. V shed 7 bases, J shed 2 bases, and the junction held 8 bases outside the gene matches. The CDR3 region is CASKPRAGGPYEQYF. The CDR3 region has the DNA TGTGCCAGCAAACCCCGAGCGGGGGGGCCCTACGAGCAGTACTTC.

This clone turned up a few times. CDR3 nucleotide sequence: TGTGCCAGCAGCCAAGAGCGCACCGGGGAGCTGTTTTTT. Protein product: CASSQERTGELFF. J is TRBJ2-2 and V is TRBV4-2; D is uncertain. Trimming took off 0 bases at V and 4 bases at J, with 3 bases between the two ends. Germline values: CDR1 LGHNA, CDR2 YNFKEQ. The length of the CDR3 is 13 residues.

The chain carries TRBV2 and TRBJ1-6; 8 nucleotides match TRBD1. Germline-derived CDR1 and CDR2 are SNHLY and FYNNEI. The length of the CDR3 is 14 residues. Trimming removed 6 bases from V and 10 bases from J; junction bases left unmatched: 8. CDR3 sequence: CASRIDRGGSPLHF. In nucleotides, the CDR3 is TGTGCCAGCAGGATCGACAGGGGAGGCTCACCCCTCCACTTT.

This clone was seen a few times. The chain recombines TRBV6-5 with TRBJ2-1; TRBD1 agrees at 10 bases. The CDR3 has 14 amino acids. Germline V gene lookup returns CDR1 MNHEY and CDR2 SVGAGI. Trimming cost V 2 bases and J 5 bases; bases outside gene matches: 0. In DNA form, the CDR3 reads TGTGCCAGCAGTTACGGGACAGGGGACAATGAGCAGTTCTTC. Amino acid sequence: CASSYGTGDNEQFF.

The V call is TRBV29-1, the J call TRBJ2-2, with TRBD1 matching over 8 bases. This CDR3 is 15 amino acids long. Losses at the gene ends were 1 base for V and 7 bases for J; bases not matched to a gene: 8. The germline V gene encodes CDR1 SQVTM and CDR2 ANQGSEA. The CDR3 sequence: CSVEVGQATGGELFF. DNA for the CDR3: TGCAGCGTTGAAGTGGGACAGGCGACGGGCGGGGAGCTGTTTTTT.

The V call is TRBV29-1, the J call TRBJ1-1; tentatively, D is TRBD1 (6 bases). Germline lookup yields CDR1 SQVTM and CDR2 ANQGSEA. Trimming left V 7 bases short and J 0 bases short, with 12 bases between. CDR3 length equals 13 residues. The CDR3 nucleotides are TGCAGCGCCGCAGGGGTGATGAACACTGAAGCTTTCTTT. As protein: CSAAGVMNTEAFF.

This clone came up a few times. This chain connects TRBV30 to TRBJ2-5; tentatively, D is TRBD1 (6 bases). The ends were cut back, 3 bases at V and 0 bases at J, with 14 bases in the middle. CDR1 GTSNPN and CDR2 SVGIG come from the germline V gene (reference sequence). CDR3 length: 15 residues. Here the CDR3 reads CAWREWTDNQETQYF. CDR3 DNA: TGTGCCTGGAGGGAATGGACAGATAACCAAGAGACCCAGTACTTC.

This clone occurred many times. The chain is built from TRBV5-6 and TRBJ1-1; no reliable D call. The V and J ends lost 2 bases and 3 bases respectively, with 11 bases between them. Germline-derived CDR1 and CDR2 are SGHDT and YYEEEE. The CDR3 loop spans 14 amino acids. The CDR3 nucleotides are TGTGCCAGCAGCTTTGGCGCCGGGGACACTGAAGCTTTCTTT. It yields the protein CASSFGAGDTEAFF.

This clone appeared a few times. V is TRBV28 and J is TRBJ2-2; 8 bases fit TRBD2. The CDR3 is made up of 17 amino acids. From germline, CDR1 is MDHEN and CDR2 SYDVKM. Trimming at V came to 5 bases and at J to 0 bases, leaving 8 bases not matched to a gene. The CDR3 DNA reads as TGTGCCAGCAGTCCCATCTTAGCGGGGCCGAACACCGGGGAGCTGTTTTTT. Amino acid sequence: CASSPILAGPNTGELFF. The variable domain in full, with the rest retrieved from reference TRBV28 and TRBJ2-2, is DVKVTQSSRYLVKRTGEKVFLECVQDMDHENMFWYRQDPGLGLRLIYFSYDVKMKEKGDIPEGYSVSREKKERFSLILESASTNQTSMYLCASSPILAGPNTGELFFGEGSRLTVL.

This clone was recorded a few times. The chain carries TRBV11-3 and TRBJ1-1, with D possibly being TRBD1 (5 bases). This CDR3 has 15 amino acids. Trimming shortened V by 7 bases and J by 0 bases, and 15 bases separated the two germline ends. CDR1 and CDR2 from the germline V gene are SGHNT and YENEEA. CDR3 sequence (DNA): TGTGCCAGCACCATCAAGACAGCCATGAACACTGAAGCTTTCTTT. Its translation is CASTIKTAMNTEAFF.

V is TRBV6-6 and J is TRBJ2-7; D unresolved. Germline assignment: CDR1 MNHNY and CDR2 SVGAGI (reference sequence). The germline V and J ends were trimmed by 5 bases and 6 bases, with 8 bases remaining between them. The CDR3 extends over 11 amino acids. The CDR3 sequence is CASSPDTEQYF. The CDR3 bases are TGTGCCAGCAGTCCAGACACCGAGCAGTACTTC.

The V call is TRBV23-1, the J call TRBJ1-4; 7 bases map to TRBD1. TRBV23-1 is flagged as an ORF with uncertain function. The J segment lost 8 bases and the V segment lost 7 bases, leaving 7 bases of the junction unmatched. CDR3 length: 13 amino acids. The chain's CDR3 is CASTPTGWEKLFF. The CDR3 DNA reads as TGCGCCAGCACCCCGACAGGGTGGGAAAAACTGTTTTTT.

The genes are TRBV28 and TRBJ1-2, with a possible D match to TRBD1 (5 bases). Looked up from germline, CDR1 is MDHEN and CDR2 is SYDVKM. The CDR3 is 13 amino acids. V lost 6 bases and J 7 bases, leaving 15 bases between the germline ends. This chain's CDR3 is CASRLDTLVGYTF. DNA of the CDR3: TGTGCCAGCAGATTGGACACTCTCGTTGGCTACACCTTC.

The genes are TRBV5-1 and TRBJ2-5; D might be TRBD1 (5 bases). The V end lost 4 bases, the J end lost 3 bases, and 10 bases lay between the germline ends. Germline V gene sequence: CDR1 SGHRS, CDR2 YFSETQ. The CDR3 runs 13 residues. CDR3 protein: CASSGQPKETQYF. CDR3 coding DNA: TGCGCCAGCAGCGGACAACCTAAAGAGACCCAGTACTTC.

In this sample, this clone turned up a few times. This sequence joins TRBV19 and TRBJ1-5, with unresolved D. V lost 3 bases and J lost 0, with 12 bases in between. The V gene's germline CDR1 is LNHDA and CDR2 SQIVND (reference sequence). The CDR3 is made up of 16 amino acids. The CDR3 region is CASSIPTDYSNQPQHF. In DNA form, the CDR3 reads TGTGCCAGTAGTATTCCGACGGACTATAGCAATCAGCCCCAGCATTTT.

This clone was counted only a few times. Other DNA sequences in the sample encode the same CDR3. The V call is TRBV7-2, the J call TRBJ2-7; 13 nucleotides agree with TRBD2. This CDR3 is 15 amino acids long. The J segment lost 2 bases and the V segment lost 5 bases, leaving 3 bases of the junction unmatched. Germline CDR1 reads SGHTA; CDR2 reads FQGNSA. CDR3 nucleotides: TGTGCCAGCAGCCCGGGACTAGCGGGACCCTACGAGCAGTACTTC. It specifies CASSPGLAGPYEQYF.

A few counts support this clone. This rearrangement joins TRBV5-1 to TRBJ2-6; TRBD2 might be the D (5 bases). Germline V gives CDR1 SGHRS, CDR2 YFSETQ. The CDR3 has 20 amino acids. V was pared by 0 bases and J by 2 bases, with 21 bases between. The CDR3 reads CASSLGGWAVLNAGANVLTF. The CDR3 DNA reads as TGCGCCAGCAGCTTGGGAGGGTGGGCAGTACTAAACGCTGGGGCCAACGTCCTGACTTTC. Full variable domain (outside the CDR3, taken from reference TRBV5-1 and TRBJ2-6): KAGVTQTPRYLIKTRGQQVTLSCSPISGHRSVSWYQQTPGQGLQFLFEYFSETQRNKGNFPGRFSGRQFSNSRSEMNVSTLELGDSALYLCASSLGGWAVLNAGANVLTFGAGSRLTVL.

The rearrangement uses TRBV28 and TRBJ2-3; D is undetermined. This CDR3 is built from 14 residues. Germline-derived CDR1 and CDR2 are MDHEN and SYDVKM. V gave up 3 bases and J gave up 10 bases, with 17 bases separating them. The DNA for the CDR3 is TGTGCCAGCAGTTTCTCCCGCACCCCCCCGGCGCAGTATTTT. It specifies CASSFSRTPPAQYF.

The chain is built from TRBV9 and TRBJ1-3, with a tentative D call TRBD1 (5 bases). V dropped 2 bases and J dropped 1 base, with 7 bases sitting between them. CDR3 length: 14 amino acids. Germline V CDR1 and CDR2: SGDLS, YYNGEE. DNA for the CDR3: TGTGCCAGCAGCGTCGGGACTTCTGGAAACACCATATATTTT. It encodes CASSVGTSGNTIYF.

The chain uses TRBV25-1 and TRBJ1-2, with TRBD1 as a possible D gene (5 bases). Trimming took 2 bases from V and 4 from J, leaving 11 bases between them. The CDR3 contains 14 residues. The germline V gene has CDR1 MGHDK and CDR2 SYGVNS. CDR3 sequence (DNA): TGTGCCAGCAGTGAAAGGGGAATTGGCTATGGCTACACCTTC. This translates into CASSERGIGYGYTF.